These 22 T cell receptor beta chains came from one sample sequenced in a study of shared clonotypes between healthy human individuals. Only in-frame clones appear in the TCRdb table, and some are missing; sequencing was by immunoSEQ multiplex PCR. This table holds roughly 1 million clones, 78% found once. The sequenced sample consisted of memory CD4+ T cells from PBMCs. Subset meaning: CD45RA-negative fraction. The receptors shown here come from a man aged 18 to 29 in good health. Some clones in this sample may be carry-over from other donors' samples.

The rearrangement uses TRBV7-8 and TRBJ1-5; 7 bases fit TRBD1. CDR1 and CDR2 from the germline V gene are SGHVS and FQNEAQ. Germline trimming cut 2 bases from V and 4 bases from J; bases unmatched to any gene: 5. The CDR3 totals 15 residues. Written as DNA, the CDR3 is TGTGCCAGCAGCTTAAGCGGGACAGCTAATCAGCCCCAGCATTTT. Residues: CASSLSGTANQPQHF.

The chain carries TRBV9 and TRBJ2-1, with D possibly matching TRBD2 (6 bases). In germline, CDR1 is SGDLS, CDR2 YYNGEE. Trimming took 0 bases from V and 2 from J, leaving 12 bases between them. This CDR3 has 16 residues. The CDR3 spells CASSVEPGVAYNEQFF. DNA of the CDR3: TGTGCCAGCAGCGTAGAACCGGGGGTGGCCTACAATGAGCAGTTCTTC.

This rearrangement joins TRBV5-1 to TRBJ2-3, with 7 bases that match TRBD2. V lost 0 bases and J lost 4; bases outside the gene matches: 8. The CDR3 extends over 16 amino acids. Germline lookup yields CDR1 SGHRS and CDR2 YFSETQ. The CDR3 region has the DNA TGCGCCAGCAGCTTGGCCGGGGGGAGGGTAGCAGATACGCAGTATTTT. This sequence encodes CASSLAGGRVADTQYF.

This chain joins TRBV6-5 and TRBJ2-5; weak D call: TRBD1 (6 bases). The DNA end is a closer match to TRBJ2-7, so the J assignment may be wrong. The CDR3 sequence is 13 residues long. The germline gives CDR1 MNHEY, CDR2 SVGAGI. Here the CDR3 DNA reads TGTGCCAGCAGGCAGGGGCCCCGGGTCGAGCAGTACTTC. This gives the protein CASRQGPRVEQYF.

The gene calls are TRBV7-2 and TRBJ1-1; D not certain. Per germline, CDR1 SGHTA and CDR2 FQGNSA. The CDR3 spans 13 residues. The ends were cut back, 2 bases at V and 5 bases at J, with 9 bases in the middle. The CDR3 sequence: CASSLLGITEAFF. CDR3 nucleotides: TGTGCCAGCAGCTTACTGGGGATTACTGAAGCTTTCTTT.

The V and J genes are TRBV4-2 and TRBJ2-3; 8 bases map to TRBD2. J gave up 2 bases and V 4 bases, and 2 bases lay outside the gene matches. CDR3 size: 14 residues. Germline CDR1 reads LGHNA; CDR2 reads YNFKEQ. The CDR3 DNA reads TGTGCCAGCAGCCCCGGACTAGCCACAGATACGCAGTATTTT. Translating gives CASSPGLATDTQYF.

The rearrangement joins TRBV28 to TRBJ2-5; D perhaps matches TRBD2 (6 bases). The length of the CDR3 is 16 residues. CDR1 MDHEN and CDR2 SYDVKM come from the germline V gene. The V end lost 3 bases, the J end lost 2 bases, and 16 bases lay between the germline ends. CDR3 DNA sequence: TGTGCCAGCAGTTTTTGGCGGAGGGGAGTTCAAGAGACCCAGTACTTC. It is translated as CASSFWRRGVQETQYF.

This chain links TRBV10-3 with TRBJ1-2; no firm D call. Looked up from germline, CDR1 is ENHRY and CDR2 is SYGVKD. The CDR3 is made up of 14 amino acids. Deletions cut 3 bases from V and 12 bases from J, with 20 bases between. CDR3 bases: TGTGCCATCAGTGAAAAAAGACCGACACCGGCCAACACCTTC. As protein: CAISEKRPTPANTF.

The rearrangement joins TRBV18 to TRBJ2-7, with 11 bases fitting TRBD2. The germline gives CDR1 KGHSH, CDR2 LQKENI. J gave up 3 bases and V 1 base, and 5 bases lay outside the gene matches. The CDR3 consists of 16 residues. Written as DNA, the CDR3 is TGTGCCAGCTCACCACTACTAGCGGGAGCCCGCTACGAGCAGTACTTC. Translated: CASSPLLAGARYEQYF.

CDR3 in DNA: TGTGCCACCAGCAGAGCGCGGGAGCCCTACAATGAGCAGTTCTTC. It codes for CATSRAREPYNEQFF. The chain is built from TRBV15 and TRBJ2-1; 7 positions agree with TRBD2. The CDR3 length is 15 residues. The V segment lost 1 base and the J segment 2 bases; nucleotides outside the gene matches: 2. Germline lookup yields CDR1 LNHNV and CDR2 YYDKDF (reference sequence).

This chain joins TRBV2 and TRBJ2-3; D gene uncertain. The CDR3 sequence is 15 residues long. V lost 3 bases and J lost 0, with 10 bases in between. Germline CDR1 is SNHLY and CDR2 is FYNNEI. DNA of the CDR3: TGTGCCAGCAGTGATTACCGCAGAAGCACAGATACGCAGTATTTT. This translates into CASSDYRRSTDTQYF. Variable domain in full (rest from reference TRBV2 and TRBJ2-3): EPEVTQTPSHQVTQMGQEVILRCVPISNHLYFYWYRQILGQKVEFLVSFYNNEISEKSEIFDDQFSVERPDGSNFTLKIRSTKLEDSAMYFCASSDYRRSTDTQYFGPGTRLTVL.

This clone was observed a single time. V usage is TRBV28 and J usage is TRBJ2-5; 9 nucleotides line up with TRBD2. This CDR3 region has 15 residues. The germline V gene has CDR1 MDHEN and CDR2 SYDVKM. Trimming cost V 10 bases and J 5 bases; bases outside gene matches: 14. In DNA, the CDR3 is TGTGCCACCGGAGTAGGCGGGAGGGCCGGTGAGACCCAGTACTTC. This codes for CATGVGGRAGETQYF.

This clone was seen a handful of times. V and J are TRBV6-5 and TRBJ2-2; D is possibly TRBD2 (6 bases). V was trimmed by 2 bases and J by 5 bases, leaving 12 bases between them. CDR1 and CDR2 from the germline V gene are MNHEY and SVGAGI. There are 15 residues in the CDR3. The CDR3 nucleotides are TGTGCCAGCAGTTACGTCCCGGGAGTAACCGGGGAGCTGTTTTTT. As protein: CASSYVPGVTGELFF.

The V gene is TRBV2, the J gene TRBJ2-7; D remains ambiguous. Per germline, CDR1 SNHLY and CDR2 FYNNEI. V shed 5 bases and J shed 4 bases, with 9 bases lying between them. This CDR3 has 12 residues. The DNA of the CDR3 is TGTGCCAGCAGTAAGTCCTCGTACGAGCAGTACTTC. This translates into CASSKSSYEQYF.

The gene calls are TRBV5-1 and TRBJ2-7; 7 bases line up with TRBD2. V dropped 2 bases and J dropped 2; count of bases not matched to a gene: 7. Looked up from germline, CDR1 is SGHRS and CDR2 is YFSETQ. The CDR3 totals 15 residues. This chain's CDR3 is CASSLGSGIPYEQYF. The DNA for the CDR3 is TGCGCCAGCAGCTTAGGGAGCGGGATTCCCTACGAGCAGTACTTC. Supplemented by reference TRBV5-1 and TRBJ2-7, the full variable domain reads KAGVTQTPRYLIKTRGQQVTLSCSPISGHRSVSWYQQTPGQGLQFLFEYFSETQRNKGNFPGRFSGRQFSNSRSEMNVSTLELGDSALYLCASSLGSGIPYEQYFGPGTRLTVT.

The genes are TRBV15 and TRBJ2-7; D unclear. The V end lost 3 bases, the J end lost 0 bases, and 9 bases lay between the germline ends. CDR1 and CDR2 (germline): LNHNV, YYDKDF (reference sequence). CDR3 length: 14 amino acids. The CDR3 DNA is TGTGCCACCAGCAGGGGGATCAGCTCCTACGAGCAGTACTTC. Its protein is CATSRGISSYEQYF.

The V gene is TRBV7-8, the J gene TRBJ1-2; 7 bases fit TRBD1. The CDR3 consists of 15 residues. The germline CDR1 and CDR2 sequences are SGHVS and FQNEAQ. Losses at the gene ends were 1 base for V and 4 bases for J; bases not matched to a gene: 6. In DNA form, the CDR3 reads TGTGCCAGCAGCTTAGGTCTTGGGGACAGCTATGGCTACACCTTC. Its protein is CASSLGLGDSYGYTF.

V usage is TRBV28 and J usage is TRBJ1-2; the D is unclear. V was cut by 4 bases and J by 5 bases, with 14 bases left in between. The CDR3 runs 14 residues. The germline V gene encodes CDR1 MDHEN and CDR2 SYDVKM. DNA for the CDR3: TGTGCCAGCAGTTCCACCGGTACATATTATGGCTACACCTTC. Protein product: CASSSTGTYYGYTF.

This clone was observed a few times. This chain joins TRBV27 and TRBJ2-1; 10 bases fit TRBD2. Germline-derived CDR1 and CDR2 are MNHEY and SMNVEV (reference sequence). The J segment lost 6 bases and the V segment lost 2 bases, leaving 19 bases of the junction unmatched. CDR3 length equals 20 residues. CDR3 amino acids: CASSLEWLAGVGGKGNEQFF. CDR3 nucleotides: TGTGCCAGCAGTTTAGAGTGGCTAGCGGGAGTAGGCGGGAAGGGCAATGAGCAGTTCTTC.

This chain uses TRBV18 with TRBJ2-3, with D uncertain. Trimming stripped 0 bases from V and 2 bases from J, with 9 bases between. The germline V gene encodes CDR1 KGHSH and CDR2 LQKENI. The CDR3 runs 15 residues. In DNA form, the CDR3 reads TGTGCCAGCTCACCACCGGTGGTGTCCACAGATACGCAGTATTTT. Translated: CASSPPVVSTDTQYF.

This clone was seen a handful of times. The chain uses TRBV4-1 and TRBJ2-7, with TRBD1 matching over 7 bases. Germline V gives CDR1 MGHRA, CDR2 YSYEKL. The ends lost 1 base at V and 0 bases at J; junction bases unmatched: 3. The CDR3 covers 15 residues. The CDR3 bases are TGCGCCAGCAGCCAAGTGGGACAGCTCTCCTACGAGCAGTACTTC. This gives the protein CASSQVGQLSYEQYF.

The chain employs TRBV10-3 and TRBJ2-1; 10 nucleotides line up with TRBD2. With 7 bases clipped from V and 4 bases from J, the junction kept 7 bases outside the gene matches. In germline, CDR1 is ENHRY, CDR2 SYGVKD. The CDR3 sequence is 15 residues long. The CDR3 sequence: CAIMSTSGRYNEQFF. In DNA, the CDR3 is TGTGCCATCATGTCGACTAGCGGGCGTTACAATGAGCAGTTCTTC.